This is a list of T cell receptor beta chains from one sample in a study of OX40 agonist ivuxolimab in advanced cancers. Sequencing was performed with immunoSEQ multiplex PCR; in TCRdb, only in-frame clones are kept and a portion is missing. The sample includes 45,000 to 65,000 clones, approximately 88% of them seen just once. The sequenced sample was CD4+ or CD8+ T cells sorted from blood, obtained in a trial of the OX40 agonist ivuxolimab. The receptors shown here come from an adult with an advanced solid tumor such as melanoma, head and neck, liver or kidney cancer. Both conserved end residues are part of each CDR3. D genes are given only for firm matches. Some rows mark clone size as missing; the rest say once, few, many or name a class of expanded clone.

16	.	.	TRBJ1-2	TRBV6-4	CASSDSGGPPFYGYTF	TGTGCCAGCAGTGACTCGGGCGGGCCACCTTTCTATGGCTACACCTTC
15	.	.	TRBJ1-5	TRBV19	CASSIGGGLNQPQHF	TGTGCCAGTAGTATAGGGGGGGGACTCAATCAGCCCCAGCATTTT
14	.	.	TRBJ1-2	TRBV4-3	CASSQEEGYWGYTF	TGCGCCAGCAGCCAAGAAGAGGGGTATTGGGGCTACACCTTC
17	.	TRBD2	TRBJ2-1	TRBV7-6	CASSASTGTSGYNEQFF	TGTGCCAGCAGCGCGTCTACCGGGACTAGCGGTTACAATGAGCAGTTCTTC
16	.	.	TRBJ2-2	TRBV15	CATSSQTGRVTGELFF	TGTGCCACCAGCAGCCAGACAGGGAGGGTCACCGGGGAGCTGTTTTTT
12	.	TRBD1	TRBJ1-2	TRBV5-8	CASTGQGYGYTF	TGTGCCAGCACGGGACAGGGGTATGGCTACACCTTC
11	.	.	TRBJ1-3	TRBV18	CAIPSLNTIYF	TGTGCCATTCCAAGCCTAAACACCATATATTTT
14	.	TRBD2	TRBJ2-3	TRBV28	CASSFLAGTDTQYF	TGTGCCAGCAGTTTCCTAGCGGGCACAGATACGCAGTATTTT
15	once	.	TRBJ2-2	TRBV5-1	CASSLVPDGSGELFF	TGCGCCAGCAGCTTGGTCCCGGATGGGTCCGGGGAGCTGTTTTTT
13	once	.	TRBJ1-2	TRBV7-9	CASSPDHDYGYTF	TGTGCCAGCAGCCCCGACCACGACTATGGCTACACCTTC
17	.	TRBD2	TRBJ2-5	TRBV4-3	CASSQDRGTSGKETQYF	TGCGCCAGCAGCCAAGATCGGGGGACTAGCGGCAAAGAGACCCAGTACTTC
13	.	.	TRBJ1-5	TRBV2	CASMGQEDQPQHF	TGTGCCAGCATGGGGCAGGAAGATCAGCCCCAGCATTTT
13	.	TRBD1	TRBJ1-1	TRBV2	CASSEAGGTEAFF	TGTGCCAGCAGTGAGGCAGGGGGCACTGAAGCTTTCTTT
15	few	TRBD2	TRBJ2-1	TRBV5-1	CASSTGLENYNEQFF	TGCGCCAGCAGCACGGGACTAGAAAACTACAATGAGCAGTTCTTC
11	.	.	TRBJ2-1	TRBV9	CASSGDGEQFF	TGTGCCAGCAGCGGAGACGGCGAGCAGTTCTTC
12	few	.	TRBJ1-1	TRBV2	CASRDNFSEAFF	TGTGCCAGCAGAGACAATTTTTCCGAAGCTTTCTTT
14	.	.	TRBJ1-1	TRBV6-6	CASRKQGLNTEAFF	TGTGCCAGCAGGAAACAGGGTTTGAACACTGAAGCTTTCTTT
14	.	.	TRBJ2-1	TRBV25-1	CASSEGWGSHEQFF	TGTGCCAGCAGTGAAGGGTGGGGCTCGCATGAGCAGTTCTTC
17	.	.	TRBJ1-3	TRBV18	CASSPPAGRDSGNTIYF	TGTGCCAGCTCACCACCAGCGGGACGGGACTCTGGAAACACCATATATTTT
15	.	.	TRBJ1-5	TRBV6-1	CASSGGGGWNQPQHF	TGTGCCAGCAGTGGAGGGGGGGGGTGGAATCAGCCCCAGCATTTT
12	.	TRBD1	TRBJ2-3	TRBV27	CASSTGAHTQYF	TGTGCCAGCAGTACAGGGGCACATACGCAGTATTTT
12	.	.	TRBJ2-2	TRBV5-4	CASGFASGELFF	TGTGCCAGCGGGTTTGCCTCCGGGGAGCTGTTTTTT
15	.	.	TRBJ2-3	TRBV19	CASSILGRGTDTQYF	TGTGCCAGTAGTATCCTGGGCAGGGGAACAGATACGCAGTATTTT
13	.	.	TRBJ1-1	TRBV5-4	CASSLGGDTEAFF	TGTGCCAGCAGCTTGGGAGGGGACACTGAAGCTTTCTTT
12	.	.	TRBJ1-3	TRBV4-1	CASSQNGNTIYF	TGCGCCAGCAGCCAAAACGGAAACACCATATATTTT
14	.	.	TRBJ1-5	TRBV5-6	CASSTIRSNQPQHF	TGTGCCAGCAGTACCATTCGGAGCAATCAGCCCCAGCATTTT
15	.	.	TRBJ2-5	TRBV9	CASSPIGRIQETQYF	TGTGCCAGCAGCCCCATTGGGCGAATCCAAGAGACCCAGTACTTC
18	.	.	TRBJ1-1	TRBV28	CASTPRTLTPNWATEAFF	TGTGCCAGCACCCCTAGAACACTTACCCCCAATTGGGCCACTGAAGCTTTCTTT
12	.	.	TRBJ1-1	TRBV25-1	CASSEEGLRAFF	TGTGCCAGCAGTGAGGAAGGTTTACGAGCTTTCTTT
16	.	TRBD2	TRBJ2-1	TRBV19	CASSSLLAGGDNEQFF	TGTGCCAGTAGTTCACTACTAGCGGGGGGTGACAATGAGCAGTTCTTC
11	once	.	TRBJ1-4	TRBV7-9	CASSQNEKLFF	TGTGCCAGCAGCCAAAATGAAAAACTGTTTTTT
11	.	.	TRBJ2-7	TRBV27	CASRGAYEQYF	TGTGCCAGCAGAGGGGCCTACGAGCAGTACTTC
15	.	.	TRBJ2-3	TRBV7-6	CASSLVVGGTDTQYF	TGTGCCAGCAGCTTAGTGGTCGGGGGCACAGATACGCAGTATTTT
14	.	.	TRBJ2-1	TRBV7-9	CASSLQGPGDEQFF	TGTGCCAGCAGCTTACAGGGACCTGGGGATGAGCAGTTCTTC
20	.	TRBD2	TRBJ2-1	TRBV4-1	CASSQGGVAGGQGSYNEQFF	TGCGCCAGCAGCCAAGGTGGGGTAGCGGGGGGGCAAGGCTCCTACAATGAGCAGTTCTTC
15	.	TRBD1	TRBJ2-1	TRBV10-1	CASRYRDRGDNEQFF	TGCGCCAGCAGGTACCGGGACAGGGGAGACAATGAGCAGTTCTTC
12	.	.	TRBJ1-2	TRBV9	CASSGSNYGYTF	TGTGCCAGCAGCGGAAGTAACTATGGCTACACCTTC